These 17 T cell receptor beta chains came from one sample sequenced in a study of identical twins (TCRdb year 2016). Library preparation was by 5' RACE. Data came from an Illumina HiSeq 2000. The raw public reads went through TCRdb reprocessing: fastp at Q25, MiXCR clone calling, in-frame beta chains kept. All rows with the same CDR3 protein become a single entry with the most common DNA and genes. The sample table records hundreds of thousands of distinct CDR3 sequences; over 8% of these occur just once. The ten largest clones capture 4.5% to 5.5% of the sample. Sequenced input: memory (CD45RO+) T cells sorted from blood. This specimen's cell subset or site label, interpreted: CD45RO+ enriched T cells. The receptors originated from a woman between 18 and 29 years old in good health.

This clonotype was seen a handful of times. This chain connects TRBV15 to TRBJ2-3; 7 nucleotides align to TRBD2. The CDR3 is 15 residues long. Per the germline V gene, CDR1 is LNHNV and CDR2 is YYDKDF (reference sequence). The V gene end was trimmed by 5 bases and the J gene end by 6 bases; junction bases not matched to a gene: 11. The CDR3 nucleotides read TGTGCCACCAGCGGGCCTAGCGGCCAGTATGATACGCAGTATTTT. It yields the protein CATSGPSGQYDTQYF.

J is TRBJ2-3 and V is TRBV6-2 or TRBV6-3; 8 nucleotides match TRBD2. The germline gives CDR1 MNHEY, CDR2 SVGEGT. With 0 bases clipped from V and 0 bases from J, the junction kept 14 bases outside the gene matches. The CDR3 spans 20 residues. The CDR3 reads CASSYSRRGVSRGSTDTQYF. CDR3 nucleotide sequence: TGTGCCAGCAGTTACTCGAGGCGGGGGGTCTCCCGTGGAAGCACAGATACGCAGTATTTT.

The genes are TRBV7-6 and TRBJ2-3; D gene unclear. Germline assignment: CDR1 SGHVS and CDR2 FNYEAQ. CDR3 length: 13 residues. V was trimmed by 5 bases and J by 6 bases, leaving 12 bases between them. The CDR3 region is CASSMVDGDTQYF. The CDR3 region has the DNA TGTGCCAGCAGCATGGTAGACGGCGATACGCAGTATTTT. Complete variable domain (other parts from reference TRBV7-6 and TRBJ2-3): GAGVSQSPRYKVTKRGQDVALRCDPISGHVSLYWYRQALGQGPEFLTYFNYEAQQDKSGLPNDRFSAERPEGSISTLTIQRTEQRDSAMYRCASSMVDGDTQYFGPGTRLTVL.

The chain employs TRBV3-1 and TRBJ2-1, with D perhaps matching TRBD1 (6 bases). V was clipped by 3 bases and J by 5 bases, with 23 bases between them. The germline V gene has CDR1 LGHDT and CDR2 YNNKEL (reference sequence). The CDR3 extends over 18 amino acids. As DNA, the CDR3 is TGTGCCAGCAGCCAGGGGGCCCATAAGTCCCGAAGTGACAATGAGCAGTTCTTC. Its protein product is CASSQGAHKSRSDNEQFF.

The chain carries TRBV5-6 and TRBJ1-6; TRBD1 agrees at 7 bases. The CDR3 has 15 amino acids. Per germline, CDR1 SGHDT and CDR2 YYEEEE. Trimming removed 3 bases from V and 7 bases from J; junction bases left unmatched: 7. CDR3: CASSSPGTANSPLHF. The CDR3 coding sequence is TGTGCCAGCAGCTCGCCCGGGACAGCGAATTCACCCCTCCACTTT.

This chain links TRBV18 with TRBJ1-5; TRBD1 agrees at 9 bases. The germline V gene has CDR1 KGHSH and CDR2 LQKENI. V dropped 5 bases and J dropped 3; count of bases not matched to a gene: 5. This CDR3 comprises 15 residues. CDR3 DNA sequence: TGTGCCAGCTCAACGACAGGGGGAGACAATCAGCCCCAGCATTTT. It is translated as CASSTTGGDNQPQHF.

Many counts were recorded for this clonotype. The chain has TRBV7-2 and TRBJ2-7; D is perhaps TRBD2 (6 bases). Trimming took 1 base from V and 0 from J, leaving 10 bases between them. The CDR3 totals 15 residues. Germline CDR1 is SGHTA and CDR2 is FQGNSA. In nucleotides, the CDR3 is TGTGCCAGCAGCTTAGGGGGAGGTTTCTCCTACGAGCAGTACTTC. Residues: CASSLGGGFSYEQYF.

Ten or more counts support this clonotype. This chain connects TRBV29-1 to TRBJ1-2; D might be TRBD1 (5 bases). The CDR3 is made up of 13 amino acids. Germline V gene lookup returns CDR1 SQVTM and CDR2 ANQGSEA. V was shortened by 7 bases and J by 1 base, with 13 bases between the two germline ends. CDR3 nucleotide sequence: TGCAGCGCCCCCCCGACAGATAACTATGGCTACACCTTC. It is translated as CSAPPTDNYGYTF.

The CDR3 loop is CASSFQPGQGYEQYF. The CDR3 coding sequence is TGCGCCAGCAGCTTCCAACCGGGACAGGGCTACGAGCAGTACTTC. The chain links TRBV5-1 to TRBJ2-7, with 9 bases fitting TRBD1. CDR3 length: 15 residues. Germline V gene data show CDR1 as SGHRS and CDR2 as YFSETQ. After removal of 2 bases from V and 3 bases from J, the junction contained 6 bases not matched to a gene.

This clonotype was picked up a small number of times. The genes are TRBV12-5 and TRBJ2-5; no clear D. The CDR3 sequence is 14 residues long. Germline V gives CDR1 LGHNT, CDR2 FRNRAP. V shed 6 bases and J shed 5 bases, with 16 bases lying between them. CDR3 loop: CASGRYQEKETQYF. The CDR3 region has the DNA TGTGCTAGTGGCAGATATCAGGAGAAGGAGACCCAGTACTTC.

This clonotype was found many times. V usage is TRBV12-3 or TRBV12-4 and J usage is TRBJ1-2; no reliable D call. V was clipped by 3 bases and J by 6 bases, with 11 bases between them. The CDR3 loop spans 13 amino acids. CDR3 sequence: CASSFGVLNGYTF. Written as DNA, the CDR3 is TGTGCCAGCAGTTTTGGGGTTTTGAATGGCTACACCTTC.

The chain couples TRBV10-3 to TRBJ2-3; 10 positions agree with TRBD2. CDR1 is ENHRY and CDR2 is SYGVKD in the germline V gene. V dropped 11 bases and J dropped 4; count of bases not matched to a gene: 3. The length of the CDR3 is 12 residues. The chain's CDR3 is CALGLAADTQYF. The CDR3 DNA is TGTGCCCTCGGACTAGCGGCAGATACGCAGTATTTT.

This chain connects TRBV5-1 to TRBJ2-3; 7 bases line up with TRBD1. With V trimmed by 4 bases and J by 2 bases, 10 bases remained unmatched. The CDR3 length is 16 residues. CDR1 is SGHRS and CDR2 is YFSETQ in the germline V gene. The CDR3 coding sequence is TGCGCCAGCAGCAGGCCCCGGGGACAGACCACAGATACGCAGTATTTT. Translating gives CASSRPRGQTTDTQYF. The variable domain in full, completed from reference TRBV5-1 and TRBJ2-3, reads KAGVTQTPRYLIKTRGQQVTLSCSPISGHRSVSWYQQTPGQGLQFLFEYFSETQRNKGNFPGRFSGRQFSNSRSEMNVSTLELGDSALYLCASSRPRGQTTDTQYFGPGTRLTVL.

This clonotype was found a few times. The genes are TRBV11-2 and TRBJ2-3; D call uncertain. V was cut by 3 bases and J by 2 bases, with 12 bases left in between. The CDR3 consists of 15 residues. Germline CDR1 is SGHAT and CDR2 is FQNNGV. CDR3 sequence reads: CASSLVSQVTDTQYF. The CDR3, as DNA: TGTGCCAGCAGCTTGGTTAGTCAGGTCACAGATACGCAGTATTTT.

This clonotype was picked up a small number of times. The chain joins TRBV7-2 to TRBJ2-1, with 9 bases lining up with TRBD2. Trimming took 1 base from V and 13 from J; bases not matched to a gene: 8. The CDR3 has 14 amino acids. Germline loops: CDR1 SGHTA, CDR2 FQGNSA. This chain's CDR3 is CASSLVWREGRQFF. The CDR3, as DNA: TGTGCCAGCAGCTTAGTTTGGCGGGAGGGCCGTCAGTTCTTC.

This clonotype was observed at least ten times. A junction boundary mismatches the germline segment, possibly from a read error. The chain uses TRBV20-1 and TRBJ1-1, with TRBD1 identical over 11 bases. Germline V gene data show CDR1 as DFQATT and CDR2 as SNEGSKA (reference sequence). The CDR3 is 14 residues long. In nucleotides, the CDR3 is TGCAGTGTTAGAGGACAGGGGGCAAACACTGAAGCTTTCTTT. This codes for CSVRGQGANTEAFF.

The CDR3 reads CSAIGPGGRERGSNSPLHF. CDR3 DNA sequence: TGCAGTGCTATAGGCCCGGGCGGACGGGAACGGGGATCAAATTCACCCCTCCACTTT. This chain connects TRBV20-1 to TRBJ1-6, with unresolved D. Germline V gives CDR1 DFQATT, CDR2 SNEGSKA (reference sequence). The CDR3 runs to 19 residues. The V end lost 4 bases, the J end lost 7 bases, and 29 bases lay between the germline ends.